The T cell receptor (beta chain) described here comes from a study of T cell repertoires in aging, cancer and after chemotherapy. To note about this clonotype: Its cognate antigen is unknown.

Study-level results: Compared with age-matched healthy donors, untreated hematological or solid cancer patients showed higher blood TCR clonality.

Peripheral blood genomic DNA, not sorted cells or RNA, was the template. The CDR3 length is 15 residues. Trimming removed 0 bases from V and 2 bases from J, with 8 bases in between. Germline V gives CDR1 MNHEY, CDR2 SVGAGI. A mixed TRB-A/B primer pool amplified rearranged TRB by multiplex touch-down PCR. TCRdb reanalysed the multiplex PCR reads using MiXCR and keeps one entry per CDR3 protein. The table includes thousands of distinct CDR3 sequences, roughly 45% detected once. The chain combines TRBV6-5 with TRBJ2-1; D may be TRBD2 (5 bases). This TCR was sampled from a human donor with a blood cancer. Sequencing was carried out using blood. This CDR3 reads CASSYSPEAYNEQFF. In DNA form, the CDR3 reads TGTGCCAGCAGTTACTCCCCGGAGGCCTACAATGAGCAGTTCTTC.